Below, 9 T cell receptor beta chains from the same sample are listed, as sequenced in a study of Ad26.COV2.S vaccination and SARS-CoV-2 variants. TCRdb keeps only in-frame clones here, not all; method: immunoSEQ multiplex PCR. In the table there are fewer than 150,000 clones, 86% of which are singletons. The input for sequencing was peripheral blood, taken after recovery from COVID-19. These receptors all stem from a human donor who had recovered from COVID-19.

J is TRBJ1-2 and V is TRBV6-2 or TRBV6-3; no definite D call. From germline, CDR1 is MNHEY and CDR2 SVGEGT. The CDR3 extends over 15 amino acids. Trimming left V 2 bases short and J 2 bases short, with 12 bases between. The CDR3 is CASSYRASSNYGYTF. Written as DNA, the CDR3 is TGTGCCAGCAGTTACAGGGCATCCTCCAACTATGGCTACACCTTC.

The chain joins TRBV7-2 to TRBJ2-1; the match to TRBD2 covers 7 bases. CDR1 is SGHTA and CDR2 is FQGNSA in the germline V gene. CDR3 length: 16 amino acids. V lost 5 bases, J lost 5 bases, and 12 bases stayed unmatched. For the CDR3, the DNA is TGTGCCAGCAGCCTTGCAGAGACTAGCTTCCACAATGAGCAGTTCTTC. It is translated as CASSLAETSFHNEQFF.

The chain couples TRBV7-2 to TRBJ2-7; 9 bases match TRBD1. V shed 6 bases and J 2 bases; nucleotides not matched to a gene: 5. Germline V gene data show CDR1 as SGHTA and CDR2 as FQGNSA. This CDR3 is built from 14 residues. The CDR3 loop is CASRGQGGPYEQYF. CDR3 bases: TGTGCCAGCAGGGGACAGGGTGGGCCCTACGAGCAGTACTTC.

This clone occurred a few times. The chain employs TRBV28 and TRBJ1-3; D gene ambiguous. Trimming took off 3 bases at V and 4 bases at J, with 10 bases between the two ends. CDR1 MDHEN and CDR2 SYDVKM come from the germline V gene. The CDR3 loop spans 14 amino acids. For the CDR3, the DNA is TGTGCCAGCAGTTTTAGGGCCACCGGAAACACCATATATTTT. As protein: CASSFRATGNTIYF.

The chain links TRBV4-3 to TRBJ2-7, with D tentatively TRBD1 or TRBD2 (5 bases each). The germline V gene encodes CDR1 LGHNA and CDR2 YSLEER. The CDR3 has 14 amino acids. V lost 4 bases, J lost 2 bases, and 12 bases lay in between. CDR3 loop: CASSPRDRTYEQYF. DNA of the CDR3: TGCGCCAGCAGCCCCCGGGACCGCACCTACGAGCAGTACTTC.

The chain has TRBV6-2 or TRBV6-3 and TRBJ2-7; no reliable D call. From germline, CDR1 is MNHEY and CDR2 SVGEGT. The CDR3 covers 15 residues. The V gene lost 0 bases and the J gene lost 6 bases, with 15 bases spanning the gap. CDR3 sequence reads: CASSYSRSHRTEQYF. Written as DNA, the CDR3 is TGTGCCAGCAGTTACTCGAGATCCCACCGAACCGAGCAGTACTTC.

The V call is TRBV19, the J call TRBJ1-6; D might be TRBD1 (5 bases). Germline CDR1 reads LNHDA; CDR2 reads SQIVND (reference sequence). V was cut by 6 bases and J by 7 bases, with 16 bases left in between. The CDR3 is 15 residues long. CDR3 in DNA: TGTGCCAGTAGCACCCCAGGGATTGGGAATTCACCCCTCCACTTT. This encodes CASSTPGIGNSPLHF.

The chain joins TRBV6-5 to TRBJ1-2, with TRBD1 identical over 7 bases. With 6 bases clipped from V and 5 bases from J, the junction kept 12 bases outside the gene matches. The CDR3 covers 15 residues. Germline values: CDR1 MNHEY, CDR2 SVGAGI. CDR3 sequence reads: CASSASGQRPYGYTF. DNA for the CDR3: TGTGCCAGCAGCGCCTCGGGACAGAGACCATATGGCTACACCTTC.

V is TRBV10-3 and J is TRBJ2-7; D remains ambiguous. The V and J ends lost 5 bases and 4 bases respectively, with 18 bases between them. The CDR3 spans 15 residues. Germline CDR1 ENHRY, CDR2 SYGVKD. The CDR3 DNA reads as TGTGCCATCAGTAATTCAGACTCCCTTCTATACGAGCAGTACTTC. Encoded protein: CAISNSDSLLYEQYF.